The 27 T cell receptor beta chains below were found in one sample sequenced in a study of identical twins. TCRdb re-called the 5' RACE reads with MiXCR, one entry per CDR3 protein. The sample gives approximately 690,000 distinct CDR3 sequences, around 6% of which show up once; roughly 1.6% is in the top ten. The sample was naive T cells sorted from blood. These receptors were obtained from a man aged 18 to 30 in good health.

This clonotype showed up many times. The CDR3: CATYPASRGLTSEQFF. CDR3 DNA: TGTGCCACCTACCCGGCGAGCAGGGGGCTTACGAGTGAGCAGTTCTTC. This chain connects TRBV21-1 to TRBJ2-1; the table assigns TRBD1, which was not confirmed against the DNA. TRBV21-1 represents a pseudogene. The CDR3 is made up of 16 amino acids.

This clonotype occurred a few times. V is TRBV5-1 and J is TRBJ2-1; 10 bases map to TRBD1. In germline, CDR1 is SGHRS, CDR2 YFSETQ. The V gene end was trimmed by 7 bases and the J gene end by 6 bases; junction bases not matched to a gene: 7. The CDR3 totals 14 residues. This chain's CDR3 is CASAGTGAPNEQFF. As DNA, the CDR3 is TGCGCCAGCGCAGGGACAGGGGCCCCCAATGAGCAGTTCTTC.

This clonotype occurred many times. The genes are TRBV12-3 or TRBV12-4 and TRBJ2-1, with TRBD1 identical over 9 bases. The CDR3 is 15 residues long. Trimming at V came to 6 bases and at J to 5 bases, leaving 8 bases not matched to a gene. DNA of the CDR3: TGTGCCAGCAGACGTACAGGGGGCGGCCACAATGAGCAGTTCTTC. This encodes CASRRTGGGHNEQFF.

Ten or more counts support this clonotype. CDR3 loop: CASSLGQEDQPQHF. CDR3 nucleotides: TGCGCCAGCAGCTTGGGACAGGAGGATCAGCCCCAGCATTTT. The chain carries TRBV5-1 and TRBJ1-5, with a tentative D call TRBD1 (6 bases). The germline V gene encodes CDR1 SGHRS and CDR2 YFSETQ. This CDR3 is built from 14 residues. V was clipped by 0 bases and J by 5 bases, with 9 bases between them.

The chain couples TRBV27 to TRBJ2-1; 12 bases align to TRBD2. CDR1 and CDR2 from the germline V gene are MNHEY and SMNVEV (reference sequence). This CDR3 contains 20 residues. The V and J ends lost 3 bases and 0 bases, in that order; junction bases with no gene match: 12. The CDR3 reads CASSFSSGLAGPSSYNEQFF. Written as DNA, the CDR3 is TGTGCCAGCAGTTTCTCTTCGGGACTAGCGGGTCCTAGCTCCTACAATGAGCAGTTCTTC.

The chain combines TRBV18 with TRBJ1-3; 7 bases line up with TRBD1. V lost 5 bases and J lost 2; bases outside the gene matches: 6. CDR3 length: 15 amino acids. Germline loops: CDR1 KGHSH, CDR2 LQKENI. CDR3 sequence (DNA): TGTGCCAGCTCAACGAGGGGGCAAACTGGAAACACCATATATTTT. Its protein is CASSTRGQTGNTIYF. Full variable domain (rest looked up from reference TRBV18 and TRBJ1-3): NAGVMQNPRHLVRRRGQEARLRCSPMKGHSHVYWYRQLPEEGLKFMVYLQKENIIDESGMPKERFSAEFPKEGPSILRIQQVVRGDSAAYFCASSTRGQTGNTIYFGEGSWLTVV.

The CDR3 loop reads CASTPTTYNEQFF. The CDR3 DNA sequence: TGTGCCAGCACTCCGACTACCTACAATGAGCAGTTCTTC. The chain combines TRBV25-1 with TRBJ2-1; maybe TRBD2 (5 bases). Trimming took 7 bases from V and 2 from J, leaving 9 bases between them. CDR3 size: 13 residues. CDR1 is MGHDK, CDR2 SYGVNS, per germline.

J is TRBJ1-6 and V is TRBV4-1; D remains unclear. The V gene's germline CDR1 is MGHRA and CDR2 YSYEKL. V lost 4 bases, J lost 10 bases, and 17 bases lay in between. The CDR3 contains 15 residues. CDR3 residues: CASSLQHPAQSPLHF. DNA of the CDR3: TGCGCCAGCAGCCTCCAACACCCAGCTCAGTCACCCCTCCACTTT.

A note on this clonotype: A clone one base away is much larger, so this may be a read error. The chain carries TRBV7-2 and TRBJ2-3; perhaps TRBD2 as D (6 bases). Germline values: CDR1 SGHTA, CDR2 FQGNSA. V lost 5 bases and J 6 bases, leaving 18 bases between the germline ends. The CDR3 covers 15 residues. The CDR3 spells CASSPRLGGRDTQYF. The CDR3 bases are TGTGCCAGCAGCCCCCGACTGGGGGGTCGGGATACGCAGTATTTT.

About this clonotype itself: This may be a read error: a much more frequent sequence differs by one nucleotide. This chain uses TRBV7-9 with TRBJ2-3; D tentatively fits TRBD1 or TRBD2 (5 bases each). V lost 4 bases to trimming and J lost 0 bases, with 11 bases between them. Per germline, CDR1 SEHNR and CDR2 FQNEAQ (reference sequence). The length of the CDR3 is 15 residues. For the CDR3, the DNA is TGTGCCAGCAGCTCCACGGGGCCTAGCACAGATACGCAGTATTTT. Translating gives CASSSTGPSTDTQYF.

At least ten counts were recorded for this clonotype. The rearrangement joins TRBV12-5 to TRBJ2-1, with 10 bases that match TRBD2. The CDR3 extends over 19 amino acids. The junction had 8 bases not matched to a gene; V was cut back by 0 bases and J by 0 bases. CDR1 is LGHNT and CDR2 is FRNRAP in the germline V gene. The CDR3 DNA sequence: TGTGCTAGTGGTTTGGTCTGGACTAGCGGATTAAGCTCCTACAATGAGCAGTTCTTC. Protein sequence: CASGLVWTSGLSSYNEQFF. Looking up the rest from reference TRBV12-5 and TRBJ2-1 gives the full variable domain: DARVTQTPRHKVTEMGQEVTMRCQPILGHNTVFWYRQTMMQGLELLAYFRNRAPLDDSGMPKDRFSAEMPDATLATLKIQPSEPRDSAVYFCASGLVWTSGLSSYNEQFFGPGTRLTVL.

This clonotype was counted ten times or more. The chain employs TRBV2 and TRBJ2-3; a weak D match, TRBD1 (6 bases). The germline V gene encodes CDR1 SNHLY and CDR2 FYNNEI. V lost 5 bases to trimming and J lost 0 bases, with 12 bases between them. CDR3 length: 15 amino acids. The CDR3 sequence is CASSMKDRSTDTQYF. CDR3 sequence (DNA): TGTGCCAGCAGTATGAAGGACAGAAGCACAGATACGCAGTATTTT.

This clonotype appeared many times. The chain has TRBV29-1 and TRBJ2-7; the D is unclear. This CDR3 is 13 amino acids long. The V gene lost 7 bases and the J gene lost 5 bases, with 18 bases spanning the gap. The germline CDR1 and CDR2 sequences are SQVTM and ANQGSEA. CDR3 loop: CSAPGDGSDEQYF. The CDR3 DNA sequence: TGCAGCGCACCGGGTGATGGATCCGACGAGCAGTACTTC.

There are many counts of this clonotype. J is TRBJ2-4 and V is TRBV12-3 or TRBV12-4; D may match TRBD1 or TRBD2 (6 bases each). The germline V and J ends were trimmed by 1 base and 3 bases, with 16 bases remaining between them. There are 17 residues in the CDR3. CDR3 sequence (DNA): TGTGCCAGCAGTTTAGGTCGGGGGCGCGAGGGCAAAAACATTCAGTACTTC. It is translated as CASSLGRGREGKNIQYF.

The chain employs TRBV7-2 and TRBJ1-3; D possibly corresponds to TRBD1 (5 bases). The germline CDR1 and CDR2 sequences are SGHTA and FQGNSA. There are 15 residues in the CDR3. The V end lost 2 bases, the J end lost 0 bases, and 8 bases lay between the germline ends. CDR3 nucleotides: TGTGCCAGCAGCTTATGGGGGGGCTCTGGAAACACCATATATTTT. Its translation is CASSLWGGSGNTIYF.

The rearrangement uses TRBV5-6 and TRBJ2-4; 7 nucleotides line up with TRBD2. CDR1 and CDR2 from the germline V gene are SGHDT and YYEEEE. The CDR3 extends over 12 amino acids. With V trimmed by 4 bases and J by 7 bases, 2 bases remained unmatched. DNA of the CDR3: TGTGCCAGCAGCAAACTAGCGAACATTCAGTACTTC. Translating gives CASSKLANIQYF.

CDR3 protein: CASSHFEETQYF. The CDR3 bases are TGTGCCAGCAGCCATTTCGAGGAGACCCAGTACTTC. V and J are TRBV11-2 and TRBJ2-5, with unresolved D. This CDR3 is 12 amino acids long. Germline lookup yields CDR1 SGHAT and CDR2 FQNNGV. With 5 bases removed from V and 5 bases from J, the gap between germline ends came to 9 bases.

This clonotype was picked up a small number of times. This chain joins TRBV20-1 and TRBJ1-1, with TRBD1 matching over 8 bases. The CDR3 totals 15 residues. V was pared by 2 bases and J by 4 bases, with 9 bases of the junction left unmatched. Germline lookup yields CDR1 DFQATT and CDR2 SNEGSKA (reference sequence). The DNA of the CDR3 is TGCAGTGCTAGAATCGGCAGGGGGCCTAGCACTGAAGCTTTCTTT. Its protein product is CSARIGRGPSTEAFF.

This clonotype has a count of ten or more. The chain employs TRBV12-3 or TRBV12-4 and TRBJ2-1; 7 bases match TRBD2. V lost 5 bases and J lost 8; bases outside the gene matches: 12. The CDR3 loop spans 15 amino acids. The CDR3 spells CASSPPREGLDEQFF. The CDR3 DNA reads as TGTGCCAGCAGTCCCCCGAGGGAGGGTCTGGATGAGCAGTTCTTC.

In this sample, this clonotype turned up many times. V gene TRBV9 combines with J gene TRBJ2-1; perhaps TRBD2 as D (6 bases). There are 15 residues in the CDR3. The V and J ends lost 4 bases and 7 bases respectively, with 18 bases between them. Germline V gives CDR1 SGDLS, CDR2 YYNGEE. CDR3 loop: CASSSGTHEGNEQFF. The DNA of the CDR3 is TGTGCCAGCAGCTCCGGGACTCATGAAGGGAATGAGCAGTTCTTC.

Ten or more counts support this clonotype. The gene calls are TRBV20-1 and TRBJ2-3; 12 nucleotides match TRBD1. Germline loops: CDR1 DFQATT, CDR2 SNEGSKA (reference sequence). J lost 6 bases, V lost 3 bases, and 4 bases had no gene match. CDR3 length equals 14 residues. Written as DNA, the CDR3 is TGCAGTGCTAGGTCGGGACAGGGGGCTGATACGCAGTATTTT. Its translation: CSARSGQGADTQYF.

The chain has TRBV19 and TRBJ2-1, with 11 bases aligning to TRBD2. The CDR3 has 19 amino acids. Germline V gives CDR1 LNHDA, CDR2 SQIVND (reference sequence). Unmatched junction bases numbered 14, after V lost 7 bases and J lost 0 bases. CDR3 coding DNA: TGTGCCAGTAATCCGGGACTAGCGGTACCGTCAGGCTCCTACAATGAGCAGTTCTTC. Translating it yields CASNPGLAVPSGSYNEQFF.

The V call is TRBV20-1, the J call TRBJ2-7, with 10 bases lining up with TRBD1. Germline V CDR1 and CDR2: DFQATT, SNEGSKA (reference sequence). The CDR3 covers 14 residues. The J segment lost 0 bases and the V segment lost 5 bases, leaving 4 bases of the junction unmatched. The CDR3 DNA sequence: TGCAGTGCTTTTAGACAGGGGGCCTCCTACGAGCAGTACTTC. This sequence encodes CSAFRQGASYEQYF.

This CDR3 is CASSPRTGTGTGELFF. The CDR3, as DNA: TGTGCCAGCTCACCCAGAACAGGGACGGGCACCGGGGAGCTGTTTTTT. This chain joins TRBV18 and TRBJ2-2; weak D call: TRBD1 (6 bases). V was trimmed by 3 bases and J by 4 bases, leaving 15 bases between them. CDR3 size: 16 residues. Germline assignment: CDR1 KGHSH and CDR2 LQKENI.

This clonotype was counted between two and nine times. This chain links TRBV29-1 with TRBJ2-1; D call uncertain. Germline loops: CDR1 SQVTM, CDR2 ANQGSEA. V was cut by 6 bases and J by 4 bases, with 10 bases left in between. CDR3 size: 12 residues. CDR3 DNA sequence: TGCAGCGTACAGCTGGGATACAATGAGCAGTTCTTC. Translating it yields CSVQLGYNEQFF.

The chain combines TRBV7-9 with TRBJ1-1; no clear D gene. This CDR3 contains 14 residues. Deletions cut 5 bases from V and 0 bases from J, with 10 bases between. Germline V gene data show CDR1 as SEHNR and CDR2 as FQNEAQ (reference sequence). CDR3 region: CASSPNRLNTEAFF. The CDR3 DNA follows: TGTGCCAGCAGCCCCAACCGGTTGAACACTGAAGCTTTCTTT. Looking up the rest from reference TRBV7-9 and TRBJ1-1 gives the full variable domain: DTGVSQNPRHKITKRGQNVTFRCDPISEHNRLYWYRQTLGQGPEFLTYFQNEAQLEKSRLLSDRFSAERPKGSFSTLEIQRTEQGDSAMYLCASSPNRLNTEAFFGQGTRLTVV.

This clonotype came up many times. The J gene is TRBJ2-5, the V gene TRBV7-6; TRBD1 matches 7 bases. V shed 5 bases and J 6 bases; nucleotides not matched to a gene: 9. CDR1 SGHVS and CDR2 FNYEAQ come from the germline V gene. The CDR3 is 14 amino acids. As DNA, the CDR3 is TGTGCCAGCAGCGCACGAACAGGGGCCCAGACCCAGTACTTC. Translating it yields CASSARTGAQTQYF.